This T cell receptor beta chain appears in the sequencing data of a study of T cell repertoires in cytomegalovirus infection. Looking at the study overall: CMV infection and matching HLA type were both indicated by public TCR beta signatures. General study points: Predominance within the ex vivo response was attributable to HLA-C-restricted CMV-specific TCR beta clonotypes. Cumulative public TCR beta family frequency identified CMV carriers with the relevant HLA.

V shed 1 base and J shed 8 bases, with 12 bases lying between them. The CDR3 consists of 14 residues. Germline V lookup: CDR1 SGHAT, CDR2 FQNNGV. Comment on this clonotype: What it binds is unknown.

TCRdb re-called the reads with MiXCR, one entry per CDR3 protein. The sample lists approximately 630,000 distinct CDR3 sequences, 24% occurring once. The V call is TRBV11-2, the J call TRBJ2-1, with D possibly being TRBD2 (6 bases). This TCR was sampled from a human donor in good health (CMV status not recorded). Some clones in this sample may be carry-over from other donors' samples. Input material: CD8+ T cells from PBMCs. The CDR3 nucleotides read TGTGCCAGCAGCTTAGTTCCGGGGGTCCATGAGCAGTTCTTC. It specifies CASSLVPGVHEQFF.